One T cell receptor (beta chain) is described in this entry. The antigen remains unidentified. Stated time point: after neoadjuvant nivolumab, at surgical resection. PBMC libraries mostly used around 510 ng of input genomic DNA, with six replicates per sample. Repertoires were generated with immunoSEQ multiplex PCR, while TCRdb's copy carries only in-frame clones and drops some. The table records over 7,500 clones, approximately 68% of them present only once. This CDR3 contains 14 residues. With 5 bases clipped from V and 4 bases from J, the junction kept 6 bases outside the gene matches. Germline V gives CDR1 SGHTA, CDR2 FQGNSA. This entry belongs to a study of neoadjuvant anti-PD-1 for oral cavity cancer. About the research overall: Around day 43, patients without progression received a fourth nivolumab dose before surgery. Study-level points and caveats: Pretreatment Treg/Th17 ratio correlated inversely with post-treatment tumor clonality. Non-responders to neoadjuvant nivolumab had significantly more clonal PBMC T cells than responders.

The TCR comes from a person aged 35 to 85 with oral cavity squamous cell carcinoma. Sequences were derived from PBMCs, sampled after nivolumab (anti-PD-1) treatment. The chain links TRBV7-2 to TRBJ1-1; 8 bases fit TRBD1. The CDR3 DNA is TGTGCCAGCAGCATCCGGGACAGGATCACTGAAGCTTTCTTT. Amino acids: CASSIRDRITEAFF.